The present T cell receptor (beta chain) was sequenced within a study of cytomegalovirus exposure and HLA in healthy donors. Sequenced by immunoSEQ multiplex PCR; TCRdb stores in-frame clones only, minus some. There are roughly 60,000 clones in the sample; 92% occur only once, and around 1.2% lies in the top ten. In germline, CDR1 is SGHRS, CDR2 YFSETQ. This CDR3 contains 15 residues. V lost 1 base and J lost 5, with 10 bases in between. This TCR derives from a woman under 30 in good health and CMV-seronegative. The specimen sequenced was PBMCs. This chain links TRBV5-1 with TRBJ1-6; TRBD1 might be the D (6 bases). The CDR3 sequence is CASSLSGAHNSPLHF. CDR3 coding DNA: TGCGCCAGCAGCTTGTCAGGGGCGCATAATTCACCCCTCCACTTT. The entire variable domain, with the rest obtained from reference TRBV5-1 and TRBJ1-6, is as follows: KAGVTQTPRYLIKTRGQQVTLSCSPISGHRSVSWYQQTPGQGLQFLFEYFSETQRNKGNFPGRFSGRQFSNSRSEMNVSTLELGDSALYLCASSLSGAHNSPLHFGNGTRLTVT.